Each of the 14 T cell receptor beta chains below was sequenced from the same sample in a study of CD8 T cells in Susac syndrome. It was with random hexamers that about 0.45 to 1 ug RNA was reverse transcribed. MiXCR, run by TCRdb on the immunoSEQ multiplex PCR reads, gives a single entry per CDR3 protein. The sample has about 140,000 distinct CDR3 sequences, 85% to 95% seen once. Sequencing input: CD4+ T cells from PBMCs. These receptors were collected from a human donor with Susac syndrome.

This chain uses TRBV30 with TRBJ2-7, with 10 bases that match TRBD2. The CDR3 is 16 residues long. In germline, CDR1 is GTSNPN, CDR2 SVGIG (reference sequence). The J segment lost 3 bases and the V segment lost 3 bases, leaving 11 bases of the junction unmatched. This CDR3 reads CAWRPRLAGVGYEQYF. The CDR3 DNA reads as TGTGCCTGGAGGCCCCGGCTAGCGGGAGTGGGCTACGAGCAGTACTTC.

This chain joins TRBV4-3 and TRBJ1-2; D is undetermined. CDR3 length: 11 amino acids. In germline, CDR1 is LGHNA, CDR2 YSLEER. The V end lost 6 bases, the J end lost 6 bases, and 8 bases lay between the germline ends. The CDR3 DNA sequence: TGCGCCAGCAGTTCCCCCAATGGCTACACCTTC. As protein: CASSSPNGYTF.

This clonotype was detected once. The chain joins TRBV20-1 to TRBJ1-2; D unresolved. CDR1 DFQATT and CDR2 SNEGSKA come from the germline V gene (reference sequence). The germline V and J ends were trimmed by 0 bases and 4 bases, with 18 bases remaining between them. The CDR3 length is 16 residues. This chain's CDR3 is CSAREGGGHQTYGYTF. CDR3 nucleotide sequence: TGCAGTGCTAGAGAGGGCGGTGGGCACCAGACCTATGGCTACACCTTC.

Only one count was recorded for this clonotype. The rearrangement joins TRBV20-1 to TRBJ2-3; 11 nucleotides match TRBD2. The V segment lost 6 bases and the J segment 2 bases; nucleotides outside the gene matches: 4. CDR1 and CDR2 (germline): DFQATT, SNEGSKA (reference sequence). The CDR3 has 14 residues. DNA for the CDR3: TGCAGTGCCCTGACTAGCGGGAACACAGATACGCAGTATTTT. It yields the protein CSALTSGNTDTQYF.

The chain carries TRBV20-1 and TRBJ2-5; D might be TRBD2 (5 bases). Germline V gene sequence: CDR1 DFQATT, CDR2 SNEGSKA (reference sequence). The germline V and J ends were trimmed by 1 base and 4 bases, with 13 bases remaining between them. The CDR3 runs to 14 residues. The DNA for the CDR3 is TGCAGTGCTAGAGGCCCTAGTGCGGGAGAGACCCAGTACTTC. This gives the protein CSARGPSAGETQYF.

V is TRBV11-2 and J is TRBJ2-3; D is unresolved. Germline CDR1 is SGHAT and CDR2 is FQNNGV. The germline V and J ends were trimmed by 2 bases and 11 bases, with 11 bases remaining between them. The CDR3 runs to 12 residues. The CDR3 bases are TGTGCCAGCAGCTTAAATTTAGTTAAGCAGTATTTT. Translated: CASSLNLVKQYF.

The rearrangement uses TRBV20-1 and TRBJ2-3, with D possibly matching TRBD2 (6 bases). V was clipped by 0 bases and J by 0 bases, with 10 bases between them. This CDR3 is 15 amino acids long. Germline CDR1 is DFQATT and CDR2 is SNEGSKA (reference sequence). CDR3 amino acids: CSARDLAPSTDTQYF. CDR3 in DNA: TGCAGTGCTAGAGATCTAGCGCCGAGCACAGATACGCAGTATTTT.

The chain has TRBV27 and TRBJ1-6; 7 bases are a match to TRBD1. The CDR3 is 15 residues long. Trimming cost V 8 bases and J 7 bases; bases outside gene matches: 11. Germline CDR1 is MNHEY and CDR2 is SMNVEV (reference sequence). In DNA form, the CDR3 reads TGTGCCAGCCTCCCAATGGCAGGGGGAAATTCACCCCTCCACTTT. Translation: CASLPMAGGNSPLHF.

DNA for the CDR3: TGTGCCAGTAGTATAGGCGACAGGGGCAATCAGCCCCAGCATTTT. It translates to CASSIGDRGNQPQHF. The chain has TRBV19 and TRBJ1-5, with 7 nucleotides matching TRBD1. Trimming took 1 base from V and 2 from J; bases not matched to a gene: 2. Germline V gene lookup returns CDR1 LNHDA and CDR2 SQIVND (reference sequence). The CDR3 covers 15 residues.

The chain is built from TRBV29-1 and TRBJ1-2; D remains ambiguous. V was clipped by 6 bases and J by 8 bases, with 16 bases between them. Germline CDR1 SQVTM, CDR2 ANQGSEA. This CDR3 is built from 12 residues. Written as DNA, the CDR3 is TGCAGCGTCTCTGACGTTTGGACGGGCTACACCTTC. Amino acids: CSVSDVWTGYTF.

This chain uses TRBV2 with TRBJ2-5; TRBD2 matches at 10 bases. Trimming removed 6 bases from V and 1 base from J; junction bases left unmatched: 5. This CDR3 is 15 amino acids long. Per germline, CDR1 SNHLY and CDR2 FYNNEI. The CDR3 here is CASRDRTSGQETQYF. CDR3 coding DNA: TGTGCCAGCAGAGACCGGACTAGCGGCCAAGAGACCCAGTACTTC. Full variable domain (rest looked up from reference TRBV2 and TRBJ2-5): EPEVTQTPSHQVTQMGQEVILRCVPISNHLYFYWYRQILGQKVEFLVSFYNNEISEKSEIFDDQFSVERPDGSNFTLKIRSTKLEDSAMYFCASRDRTSGQETQYFGPGTRLLVL.

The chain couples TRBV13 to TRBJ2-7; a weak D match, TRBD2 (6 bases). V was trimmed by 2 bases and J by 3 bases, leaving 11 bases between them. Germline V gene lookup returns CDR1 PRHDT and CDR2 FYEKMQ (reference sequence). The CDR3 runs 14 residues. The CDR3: CASSLSGDRYEQYF. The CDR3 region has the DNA TGTGCCAGCAGCTTATCGGGGGATCGCTACGAGCAGTACTTC.

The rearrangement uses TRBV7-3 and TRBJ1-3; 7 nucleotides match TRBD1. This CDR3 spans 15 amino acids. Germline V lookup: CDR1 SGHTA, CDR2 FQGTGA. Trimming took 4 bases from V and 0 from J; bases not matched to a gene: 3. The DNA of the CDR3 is TGTGCCAGCAGCTCCGGGACAGCCTCTGGAAACACCATATATTTT. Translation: CASSSGTASGNTIYF.

CDR3 protein: CASSFRDTDQPQHF. CDR3 DNA: TGTGCCAGCAGCTTCCGGGACACCGATCAGCCCCAGCATTTT. V is TRBV7-2 and J is TRBJ1-5, with D possibly being TRBD1 (6 bases). Germline CDR1 reads SGHTA; CDR2 reads FQGNSA. V was pared by 3 bases and J by 5 bases, with 11 bases between. This CDR3 is built from 14 residues. Full variable domain (rest looked up from reference TRBV7-2 and TRBJ1-5): GAGVSQSPSNKVTEKGKDVELRCDPISGHTALYWYRQSLGQGLEFLIYFQGNSAPDKSGLPSDRFSAERTGGSVSTLTIQRTQQEDSAVYLCASSFRDTDQPQHFGDGTRLSIL.